This T cell receptor (beta chain) was recorded in a study of CXCR3-negative and CXCR3-positive naive CD8 T cells. Notes on the study in general: Upon cryopreservation, CXCR3 expression partially decreased, and most assays used fresh PBMCs. Diversity in memory CD8+ cells fell much lower than the comparably high levels seen in both naive subsets.

There are 14 residues in the CDR3. From germline, CDR1 is MGHDK and CDR2 SYGVNS. Preparation of TRB cDNA libraries relied on 5' RACE carrying UMI labels. Each CDR3 protein gets one entry in TCRdb, which reprocessed the 5' RACE reads and gives no DNA. The sample totals fewer than 95,000 distinct CDR3 sequences. About this clonotype: Its antigen is not known.

This TCR was recovered from a human donor in good health. Some clones in this sample may be carry-over from other donors' samples. Material: naive CXCR3- CD8+ T cells from blood. Regarding subset: CD45RO-CCR7+CD27+CD95- naive CD8+ T cells lacking CXCR3 (TNR3-). This sequence joins TRBV25-1 and TRBJ1-5; the D call from TCRdb, TRBD1, cannot be confirmed without DNA. The CDR3 here is CASSVPGNNQPQHF.